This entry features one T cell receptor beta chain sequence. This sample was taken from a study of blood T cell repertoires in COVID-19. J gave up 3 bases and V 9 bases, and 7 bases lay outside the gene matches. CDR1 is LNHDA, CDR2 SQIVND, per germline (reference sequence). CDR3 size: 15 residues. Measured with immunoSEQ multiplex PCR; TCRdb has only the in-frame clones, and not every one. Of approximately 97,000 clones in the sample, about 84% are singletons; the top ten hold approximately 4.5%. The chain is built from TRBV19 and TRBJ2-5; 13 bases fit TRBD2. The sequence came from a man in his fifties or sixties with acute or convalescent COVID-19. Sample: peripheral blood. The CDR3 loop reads CASTKTSGRKETQYF. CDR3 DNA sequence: TGTGCCAGCACGAAGACTAGCGGGAGGAAAGAGACCCAGTACTTC.